This paragraph covers one T cell receptor beta chain sequence. These data are taken from a study of blood T cell repertoires in COVID-19. Study overall: T cells, B-cell-depleted T cells, or PBMCs provided the cDNA or gDNA that served as material.

Original processing methods: Nucleated cell number was recorded as an estimate derived from reference gene primer amplification. Generated by immunoSEQ multiplex PCR, the TCRdb table keeps only in-frame clones and is missing some. V, J and clone size are those of that table, while D and trimming were read from the DNA. Among about 50,000 clones listed, around 83% were seen once. In germline, CDR1 is WNHNN, CDR2 SYGVQD (reference sequence). The length of the CDR3 is 15 residues. V shed 7 bases, J shed 5 bases, and the junction held 12 bases outside the gene matches. The sample comprised peripheral blood. The chain carries TRBV10-1 and TRBJ2-5; TRBD2 matches at 8 bases. The sequence was obtained from a woman aged 80 or over with acute or convalescent COVID-19. The CDR3 spells CASTPTGGAAETQYF. CDR3 sequence (DNA): TGCGCCAGCACCCCGACCGGGGGGGCCGCGGAGACCCAGTACTTC.